These 23 T cell receptor beta chains were sequenced from one sample in a study of blood T cells in healthy people across ages. The second PCR ran about 7 to 12 cycles with a sample-barcoded 5' primer and J-beta primers. Each CDR3 protein is one row after TCRdb ran MiXCR on the 5' RACE reads. The sample lists about 680,000 distinct CDR3 sequences; 49% were seen once. The sequenced sample was blood. Every receptor here comes from a woman aged 55-70 years in good health.

Note on this clonotype: This clone may be a read error of a much larger clone one base away. The chain employs TRBV6-2 or TRBV6-3 and TRBJ2-3, with TRBD2 identical over 8 bases. V was pared by 5 bases and J by 4 bases, with 5 bases of the junction left unmatched. Germline V lookup: CDR1 MNHEY, CDR2 SVGEGT. The CDR3 runs to 14 residues. The CDR3, as DNA: TGTGCCAGCAGTGACGGCGGGAGGTCAGATACGCAGTATTTT. This gives the protein CASSDGGRSDTQYF.

This clonotype was found once. The chain links TRBV5-1 to TRBJ2-7; possibly TRBD1 or TRBD2 for D (6 bases each). From germline, CDR1 is SGHRS and CDR2 YFSETQ. V was trimmed by 3 bases and J by 6 bases, leaving 19 bases between them. The CDR3 runs to 15 residues. CDR3 coding DNA: TGCGCCAGCAGCTGGAGGGGGTCCTCGCCGGGCGAGCAGTACTTC. Its protein product is CASSWRGSSPGEQYF. Filled out from reference TRBV5-1 and TRBJ2-7, the complete variable domain reads KAGVTQTPRYLIKTRGQQVTLSCSPISGHRSVSWYQQTPGQGLQFLFEYFSETQRNKGNFPGRFSGRQFSNSRSEMNVSTLELGDSALYLCASSWRGSSPGEQYFGPGTRLTVT.

Concerning this clonotype: A single base separates this from a much larger clone, so it may be a read error. The CDR3 nucleotides read TGTGCCAGCAGCTTTATACCGCCGGGACAGGGAACCGGGGGGCTGTTTTTT. Amino acid sequence: CASSFIPPGQGTGGLFF. V is TRBV7-3 and J is TRBJ2-2, with 9 bases fitting TRBD1. In germline, CDR1 is SGHTA, CDR2 FQGTGA. The CDR3 consists of 17 residues.

The chain employs TRBV10-3 and TRBJ2-5; D possibly corresponds to TRBD1 (6 bases). The CDR3 length is 15 residues. V was pared by 2 bases and J by 4 bases, with 14 bases between. CDR1 and CDR2 from the germline V gene are ENHRY and SYGVKD. The CDR3 region is CAISEATGFRETQYF. The CDR3, as DNA: TGTGCCATCAGTGAGGCTACAGGGTTCCGAGAGACCCAGTACTTC.

The chain is built from TRBV5-6 and TRBJ1-1; no clear D gene. The V gene lost 2 bases and the J gene lost 4 bases, with 9 bases spanning the gap. Germline V lookup: CDR1 SGHDT, CDR2 YYEEEE. The CDR3 runs 13 residues. The CDR3 bases are TGTGCCAGCAGCTTCCTAGGAGGCACTGAAGCTTTCTTT. Its protein product is CASSFLGGTEAFF.

This clonotype came up a few times. The rearrangement joins TRBV28 to TRBJ2-5; 12 bases match TRBD1. Germline loops: CDR1 MDHEN, CDR2 SYDVKM. The V gene end was trimmed by 2 bases and the J gene end by 11 bases; junction bases not matched to a gene: 12. This CDR3 contains 16 residues. The CDR3 DNA reads TGTGCCAGCAGTTTAACCCCGGGACAGGGGGCGAAGGAGCAGTACTTC. Its translation: CASSLTPGQGAKEQYF.

In its sample, this clonotype was seen a few times. This may be a read error, as it is one base from a much larger clone. The chain uses TRBV6-2 or TRBV6-3 and TRBJ2-7; a weak D match, TRBD2 (6 bases). Trimming cost V 0 bases and J 7 bases, with 7 bases left between them. Germline assignment: CDR1 MNHEY and CDR2 SVGEGT. This CDR3 is built from 12 residues. Written as DNA, the CDR3 is TGTGCCAGCAGTTACTCCGGGGGTGAGCAGTACTTC. Its translation is CASSYSGGEQYF.

The rearrangement uses TRBV20-1 and TRBJ1-1; unclear D gene. The CDR3 is 12 amino acids. V was pared by 6 bases and J by 9 bases, with 17 bases between. Germline CDR1 reads DFQATT; CDR2 reads SNEGSKA (reference sequence). The DNA of the CDR3 is TGCAGTGCCGGGCGGGGATTGGGTAAAGCTTTCTTT. Translating gives CSAGRGLGKAFF.

J is TRBJ2-3 and V is TRBV3-1; 7 bases fit TRBD1. CDR1 is LGHDT and CDR2 is YNNKEL in the germline V gene (reference sequence). J was trimmed by 4 bases and V by 4 bases; bases with no gene match: 5. The CDR3 is 14 residues long. Written as DNA, the CDR3 is TGTGCCAGCAGCCGACAGGGAGTGGCAGATACGCAGTATTTT. It encodes CASSRQGVADTQYF.

The V gene is TRBV5-1, the J gene TRBJ2-5; 7 bases are shared with TRBD2. The CDR3 loop spans 14 amino acids. CDR1 is SGHRS, CDR2 YFSETQ, per germline. V lost 2 bases and J lost 11; bases outside the gene matches: 12. The DNA of the CDR3 is TGCGCCAGCAGCTTCGCGGGAGTAGTAGATGAGCAGTACTTC. Amino acids: CASSFAGVVDEQYF.

This chain uses TRBV4-2 with TRBJ1-5, with D perhaps TRBD1 (5 bases). CDR3 length: 14 amino acids. V lost 1 base and J lost 5, with 9 bases in between. CDR1 and CDR2 from the germline V gene are LGHNA and YNFKEQ. In nucleotides, the CDR3 is TGTGCCAGCAGCCAAGCCCAGGGTGATCAGCCCCAGCATTTT. Encoded protein: CASSQAQGDQPQHF.

This clonotype was seen many times. The rearrangement uses TRBV4-3 and TRBJ2-3, with 14 bases aligning to TRBD2. Trimming cost V 4 bases and J 6 bases; bases outside gene matches: 9. The CDR3 loop spans 17 amino acids. Germline loops: CDR1 LGHNA, CDR2 YSLEER. The CDR3 loop reads CASSRQTSGRASDTQYF. The CDR3 nucleotides are TGCGCCAGCAGCCGACAGACTAGCGGGAGGGCCTCGGATACGCAGTATTTT.

Worth noting for this clonotype: Germline is not matched at one junction end, which may reflect a read error. The chain recombines TRBV6-5 with TRBJ2-7; 8 nucleotides line up with TRBD2. Per the germline V gene, CDR1 is MNHEY and CDR2 is SVGAGI. The CDR3 has 13 amino acids. Here the CDR3 DNA reads TGTACCAGCAGTCCAGCGGGAGTCTTCGAGCAGTACTTC. The encoded protein is CTSSPAGVFEQYF.

The chain joins TRBV28 to TRBJ2-7; D is possibly TRBD2 (5 bases). Germline CDR1 MDHEN, CDR2 SYDVKM. The V gene lost 6 bases and the J gene lost 0 bases, with 15 bases spanning the gap. The CDR3 runs 15 residues. CDR3: CASSRGRVVSYEQYF. CDR3 coding DNA: TGTGCCAGCAGCCGGGGTAGGGTCGTCTCCTACGAGCAGTACTTC.

This chain links TRBV7-9 with TRBJ2-1; D is possibly TRBD1 or TRBD2 (6 bases each). CDR3 size: 14 residues. Trimming pared 4 bases from V and 5 bases from J, leaving 12 bases between. Germline lookup yields CDR1 SEHNR and CDR2 FQNEAQ (reference sequence). CDR3 in DNA: TGTGCCAGCAGCTCCGGGGGCTTGGACAATGAGCAGTTCTTC. The encoded protein is CASSSGGLDNEQFF. The full variable domain, with the rest looked up from reference TRBV7-9 and TRBJ2-1, is DTGVSQNPRHKITKRGQNVTFRCDPISEHNRLYWYRQTLGQGPEFLTYFQNEAQLEKSRLLSDRFSAERPKGSFSTLEIQRTEQGDSAMYLCASSSGGLDNEQFFGPGTRLTVL.

This clonotype was seen only a few times. The chain is built from TRBV7-2 and TRBJ2-2, with D possibly being TRBD1 (6 bases). Germline assignment: CDR1 SGHTA and CDR2 FQGNSA. V lost 4 bases and J lost 3, with 9 bases in between. This CDR3 region has 14 residues. This CDR3 is CASSSWTDTGELFF. The CDR3 DNA is TGTGCCAGCAGCTCCTGGACAGACACCGGGGAGCTGTTTTTT.

The rearrangement uses TRBV4-3 and TRBJ1-4; maybe TRBD1 (6 bases). Germline V CDR1 and CDR2: LGHNA, YSLEER. V lost 1 base and J lost 7, with 16 bases in between. The CDR3 extends over 16 amino acids. CDR3 region: CASSQAESGHGEKLFF. The CDR3 nucleotides are TGCGCCAGCAGCCAAGCTGAATCGGGACACGGTGAAAAACTGTTTTTT.

This rearrangement joins TRBV6-5 to TRBJ1-2; 7 bases align to TRBD1. V lost 7 bases to trimming and J lost 8 bases; unmatched junction nucleotides: 13. Germline V CDR1 and CDR2: MNHEY, SVGAGI. The CDR3 covers 14 residues. This CDR3 is CASTFQGGEGGYTF. In DNA form, the CDR3 reads TGTGCCAGCACTTTTCAAGGGGGCGAGGGGGGCTACACCTTC.

The chain uses TRBV27 and TRBJ2-7; maybe TRBD2 (6 bases). Per germline, CDR1 MNHEY and CDR2 SMNVEV (reference sequence). The CDR3 consists of 16 residues. Trimming removed 0 bases at V and 2 bases at J, with 14 bases between. The CDR3 DNA sequence: TGTGCCAGCAGTTTATCGCTGGCGGGACCGACCTACGAGCAGTACTTC. Protein product: CASSLSLAGPTYEQYF.

The chain recombines TRBV20-1 with TRBJ2-5; TRBD1 aligns across 7 bases. Germline V gene sequence: CDR1 DFQATT, CDR2 SNEGSKA (reference sequence). Losses at the gene ends were 6 bases for V and 2 bases for J; bases not matched to a gene: 9. The CDR3 loop spans 14 amino acids. This CDR3 reads CSAPPRTGQETQYF. The CDR3 region has the DNA TGCAGTGCCCCGCCCCGGACAGGACAAGAGACCCAGTACTTC.

This chain links TRBV6-5 with TRBJ2-1; TRBD1 or TRBD2 may be the D gene (5 bases each). Trimming removed 6 bases at V and 15 bases at J, with 21 bases between. Germline CDR1 reads MNHEY; CDR2 reads SVGAGI. CDR3 size: 13 residues. In nucleotides, the CDR3 is TGTGCCAGCAGCAACGGACTGGGGGTTCGATCGTTCTTC. Encoded protein: CASSNGLGVRSFF.

The V call is TRBV9, the J call TRBJ2-1, with D perhaps matching TRBD1 (5 bases). The length of the CDR3 is 14 residues. The V gene lost 0 bases and the J gene lost 4 bases, with 8 bases spanning the gap. Germline lookup yields CDR1 SGDLS and CDR2 YYNGEE. CDR3: CASSVVDRYNEQFF. The DNA of the CDR3 is TGTGCCAGCAGCGTAGTCGACAGATACAATGAGCAGTTCTTC. Looking up the rest from reference TRBV9 and TRBJ2-1 gives the full variable domain: DSGVTQTPKHLITATGQRVTLRCSPRSGDLSVYWYQQSLDQGLQFLIQYYNGEERAKGNILERFSAQQFPDLHSELNLSSLELGDSALYFCASSVVDRYNEQFFGPGTRLTVL.

A word on this clonotype: One end of the junction does not line up with germline, which may come from a read error. The chain joins TRBV27 to TRBJ1-2, with D unresolved. The CDR3 consists of 13 residues. Germline values: CDR1 MNHEY, CDR2 SMNVEV (reference sequence). The CDR3 region is CAGSLGSDYGYTF. For the CDR3, the DNA is TGTGCCGGCAGTTTAGGGTCAGACTATGGCTACACCTTC.